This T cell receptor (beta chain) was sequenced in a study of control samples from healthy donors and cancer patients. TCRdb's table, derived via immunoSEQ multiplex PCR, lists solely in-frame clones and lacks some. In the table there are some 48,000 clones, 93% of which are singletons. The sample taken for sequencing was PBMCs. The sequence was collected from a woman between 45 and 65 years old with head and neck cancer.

In DNA, the CDR3 is TGTGCCAGCAGCTTGAGACAGGGGACCGATGAGCAGTTCTTC. Encoded protein: CASSLRQGTDEQFF. This chain connects TRBV5-5 to TRBJ2-1; 8 bases are shared with TRBD1. In germline, CDR1 is SGHKS, CDR2 YYEKEE (reference sequence). Losses at the gene ends were 1 base for V and 8 bases for J; bases not matched to a gene: 5. The CDR3 is made up of 14 amino acids.